These 13 T cell receptor beta chains were sequenced from one sample in a study of shared clonotypes between healthy human individuals (dated by TCRdb to between 2020 and 2021). CD8 naive samples were CD45RO-negative cells positively selected for CCR7, giving a CD45RA+CCR7+ population that excluded TemRA cells. Libraries were made using the immunoSEQ multiplex PCR assay. TCRdb limited this immuneACCESS table to in-frame rearrangements with V and J called. A share of clones is missing; checked studies link under half to unresolved V genes, and the rest is unexplained. Recorded for this sample are about 600,000 clones; roughly 95% of them occurred a single time. The ten largest clones add up to 0.1% to 0.11% of the sample. The sequenced sample was naive CD8+ T cells sorted from blood. Sample cell subset or site, as interpreted from the label and publication: CD45RA+CCR7+. Receptors originate from a woman aged 30 to 39 in good health.

Regarding this clone: Additional DNA sequences in this sample encode the identical CDR3. The chain uses TRBV7-6 and TRBJ2-7, with TRBD1 matching 7 bases. V trimming: 1 base; J trimming: 2 bases; junction bases outside the gene matches: 2. The CDR3 is 14 amino acids. Germline loops: CDR1 SGHVS, CDR2 FNYEAQ. The chain's CDR3 is CASSLGQGAYEQYF. The CDR3 nucleotides are TGTGCCAGCAGCTTAGGTCAGGGGGCCTACGAGCAGTACTTC.

Comments on this clone: Distinct nucleotide sequences in the sample also encode this CDR3. The chain couples TRBV27 to TRBJ2-5; D ambiguous. The J call is uncertain, as TRBJ2-7 better fits the DNA end. The CDR3 is 13 residues long. Germline CDR1 is MNHEY and CDR2 is SMNVEV (reference sequence). The CDR3 DNA follows: TGTGCCAGCAGTTTAGGCGGTTCCTACGAGCAGTACTTC. Its protein is CASSLGGSYEQYF.

With regard to this clone: The identical CDR3 is also encoded by other nucleotide sequences in the sample. This chain uses TRBV27 with TRBJ2-7; D is possibly TRBD1 (5 bases). The CDR3 is 13 residues long. V lost 3 bases and J 7 bases, leaving 13 bases between the germline ends. Germline assignment: CDR1 MNHEY and CDR2 SMNVEV (reference sequence). As DNA, the CDR3 is TGTGCCAGCAGTTTTGCAGGGTCAAGAGAGCAGTACTTC. It codes for CASSFAGSREQYF.

The chain carries TRBV27 and TRBJ1-6, with 7 bases lining up with TRBD1. Germline trimming cut 4 bases from V and 5 bases from J; bases unmatched to any gene: 5. The CDR3 consists of 15 residues. CDR1 and CDR2 from the germline V gene are MNHEY and SMNVEV (reference sequence). This CDR3 is CASSSSGTDNSPLHF. The CDR3 DNA follows: TGTGCCAGCAGTTCCTCCGGGACAGATAATTCACCCCTCCACTTT.

This chain uses TRBV11-2 with TRBJ2-5; 8 nucleotides align to TRBD1. The CDR3 covers 16 residues. Looked up from germline, CDR1 is SGHAT and CDR2 is FQNNGV. Unmatched junction bases numbered 12, after V lost 4 bases and J lost 5 bases. The CDR3 loop is CASSSRTGRGRETQYF. DNA of the CDR3: TGTGCCAGCAGCTCACGGACAGGGCGGGGCAGGGAGACCCAGTACTTC.

This sequence joins TRBV2 and TRBJ2-7, with D unresolved. The V end lost 2 bases, the J end lost 1 base, and 6 bases lay between the germline ends. The CDR3 has 13 residues. CDR1 and CDR2 (germline): SNHLY, FYNNEI. The DNA of the CDR3 is TGTGCCAGCAGTGAACTCTATTCCTACGAGCAGTACTTC. Its translation: CASSELYSYEQYF.

V and J are TRBV7-8 and TRBJ2-7; D is uncertain. The V and J ends lost 2 bases and 0 bases respectively, with 14 bases between them. Germline CDR1 and CDR2: SGHVS and FQNEAQ. The CDR3 covers 16 residues. CDR3 sequence: CASSLLASFGSYEQYF. The CDR3 nucleotides are TGTGCCAGCAGCTTATTGGCCAGCTTCGGCTCCTACGAGCAGTACTTC.

The gene calls are TRBV28 and TRBJ2-2; D gene uncertain. Trimming left V 6 bases short and J 0 bases short, with 11 bases between. Germline V gene lookup returns CDR1 MDHEN and CDR2 SYDVKM. This CDR3 has 15 amino acids. CDR3 residues: CASRTEFTNTGELFF. In DNA, the CDR3 is TGTGCCAGCAGAACAGAATTCACGAACACCGGGGAGCTGTTTTTT. Drawing the rest from reference TRBV28 and TRBJ2-2, the complete variable domain is DVKVTQSSRYLVKRTGEKVFLECVQDMDHENMFWYRQDPGLGLRLIYFSYDVKMKEKGDIPEGYSVSREKKERFSLILESASTNQTSMYLCASRTEFTNTGELFFGEGSRLTVL.

The chain employs TRBV29-1 and TRBJ2-7; 14 bases are shared with TRBD2. The CDR3 is made up of 14 amino acids. Germline lookup yields CDR1 SQVTM and CDR2 ANQGSEA. V dropped 6 bases and J dropped 6; count of bases not matched to a gene: 7. This CDR3 reads CSVQGLAGVSEQYF. The DNA of the CDR3 is TGCAGCGTCCAGGGACTAGCGGGAGTCAGCGAGCAGTACTTC.

This clone was recorded a few times. The gene calls are TRBV11-1 and TRBJ1-1; D remains unclear. The CDR3 is 14 residues long. CDR1 and CDR2 (germline): SGHAT, FQDESV (reference sequence). The V end was cut by 3 bases, the J end by 3 bases, with 11 bases between. The chain's CDR3 is CASSLSRAYTEAFF. CDR3 sequence (DNA): TGTGCCAGCAGCTTGAGTAGGGCTTACACTGAAGCTTTCTTT.

The chain is built from TRBV28 and TRBJ2-7; D may match TRBD1 or TRBD2 (5 bases each). Per germline, CDR1 MDHEN and CDR2 SYDVKM. Between the trimmed V and J ends, which lost 6 bases and 0 bases, there was a span of 15 bases. This CDR3 comprises 15 residues. The chain's CDR3 is CASSPVGVISYEQYF. CDR3 bases: TGTGCCAGCAGCCCTGTGGGGGTTATCTCCTACGAGCAGTACTTC.

The rearrangement uses TRBV7-9 and TRBJ2-1, with 11 bases identical to TRBD1. With 5 bases clipped from V and 3 bases from J, the junction kept 3 bases outside the gene matches. The CDR3 consists of 15 residues. Germline V gives CDR1 SEHNR, CDR2 FQNEAQ (reference sequence). CDR3 sequence: CASSEGQGDYNEQFF. The CDR3 DNA sequence: TGTGCCAGCAGCGAGGGACAGGGGGACTACAATGAGCAGTTCTTC.

The J gene is TRBJ2-3, the V gene TRBV2, with 9 nucleotides matching TRBD2. The CDR3 loop spans 14 amino acids. The germline V gene encodes CDR1 SNHLY and CDR2 FYNNEI. J lost 6 bases, V lost 11 bases, and 12 bases had no gene match. CDR3 sequence reads: CAGRLAVPRDTQYF. The DNA of the CDR3 is TGTGCCGGAAGACTAGCGGTCCCTCGGGATACGCAGTATTTT.